These 20 T cell receptor beta chains came from one sample sequenced in a study of blood T cell repertoires in COVID-19. Libraries were prepared by immunoSEQ multiplex PCR; TCRdb keeps only in-frame clonotypes and omits some of them. This table holds about 270,000 clones, about nine tenths found once. Specimen: peripheral blood. These receptor sequences come from a man aged 40-49 years with active or convalescent COVID-19.

The CDR3 sequence is CASSTYIAQEYNSPLHF. The DNA of the CDR3 is TGTGCCAGCAGCACCTACATCGCGCAGGAATATAATTCACCCCTCCACTTT. This chain links TRBV21-1 with TRBJ1-6; TRBD1 is taken as the D call from the table, unchecked against the DNA. TRBV21-1 has pseudogene status. The CDR3 sequence is 17 residues long.

J is TRBJ2-5 and V is TRBV4-1, with D unclear. The CDR3 runs to 17 residues. Germline V CDR1 and CDR2: MGHRA, YSYEKL. Trimming took 2 bases from V and 5 from J, leaving 21 bases between them. In nucleotides, the CDR3 is TGCGCCAGCAGCCAACCTTGGTCGGAGATTGGGTCGGAGACCCAGTACTTC. Translating it yields CASSQPWSEIGSETQYF.

V and J are TRBV7-3 and TRBJ2-7; 7 bases line up with TRBD2. Germline-derived CDR1 and CDR2 are SGHTA and FQGTGA. CDR3 size: 15 residues. V trimming: 2 bases; J trimming: 1 base; junction bases outside the gene matches: 5. The CDR3 bases are TGTGCCAGCAGCTTAGCTAGCGGATCTTCCTACGAGCAGTACTTC. Its protein product is CASSLASGSSYEQYF.

V is TRBV19 and J is TRBJ1-2; the D gene is possibly TRBD1 (5 bases). The CDR3 is made up of 12 amino acids. Germline CDR1 is LNHDA and CDR2 is SQIVND (reference sequence). The V and J ends lost 5 bases and 7 bases respectively, with 11 bases between them. The CDR3 loop reads CASSQGSSGYTF. For the CDR3, the DNA is TGTGCCAGTAGTCAGGGTTCGAGTGGCTACACCTTC.

V usage is TRBV11-3 and J usage is TRBJ2-1, with 9 bases aligning to TRBD1. With 5 bases clipped from V and 8 bases from J, the junction kept 10 bases outside the gene matches. CDR1 SGHNT and CDR2 YENEEA come from the germline V gene. The length of the CDR3 is 15 residues. The CDR3 is CASSNTGTGRHEQFF. The CDR3 coding sequence is TGTGCCAGCAGCAACACCGGGACAGGGCGCCATGAGCAGTTCTTC.

The chain employs TRBV5-1 and TRBJ2-7; D possibly corresponds to TRBD1 (6 bases). The V gene lost 0 bases and the J gene lost 5 bases, with 18 bases spanning the gap. There are 16 residues in the CDR3. CDR1 is SGHRS and CDR2 is YFSETQ in the germline V gene. CDR3 in amino acids: CASSLVGVGAQDEQYF. In DNA form, the CDR3 reads TGCGCCAGCAGCTTGGTGGGGGTGGGGGCGCAAGACGAGCAGTACTTC.

The V gene is TRBV25-1, the J gene TRBJ1-2; D is perhaps TRBD1 (6 bases). Germline CDR1 MGHDK, CDR2 SYGVNS. V gave up 5 bases and J gave up 4 bases, with 14 bases separating them. There are 14 residues in the CDR3. In DNA form, the CDR3 reads TGTGCCAGCAGTAACACCGTGGGGGCCTATGGCTACACCTTC. It yields the protein CASSNTVGAYGYTF.

The chain has TRBV7-3 and TRBJ2-5; tentative D call: TRBD1 (5 bases). The CDR3 is 15 amino acids. V lost 1 base to trimming and J lost 2 bases, with 11 bases between them. In germline, CDR1 is SGHTA, CDR2 FQGTGA. CDR3 loop: CASSLNAGNQETQYF. The CDR3 coding sequence is TGTGCCAGCAGCTTAAACGCAGGGAATCAAGAGACCCAGTACTTC.

With respect to this clone: Other DNA sequences in the sample encode the same CDR3. V usage is TRBV19 and J usage is TRBJ1-2; weak D call: TRBD1 (6 bases). The CDR3 is 14 residues long. The V gene's germline CDR1 is LNHDA and CDR2 SQIVND (reference sequence). V gave up 3 bases and J gave up 4 bases, with 12 bases separating them. CDR3 nucleotide sequence: TGTGCCAGTAGTATTGGGGGCCTCTCCTATGGCTACACCTTC. It is translated as CASSIGGLSYGYTF. Full variable domain (rest looked up from reference TRBV19 and TRBJ1-2): DGGITQSPKYLFRKEGQNVTLSCEQNLNHDAMYWYRQDPGQGLRLIYYSQIVNDFQKGDIAEGYSVSREKKESFPLTVTSAQKNPTAFYLCASSIGGLSYGYTFGSGTRLTVV.

Comment on this clone: Other nucleotide sequences in the sample specify the same CDR3. The chain combines TRBV3-1 (or the pseudogene TRBV3-2) with TRBJ2-1; 8 bases fit TRBD2. This CDR3 contains 14 residues. Looked up from germline, CDR1 is LGHDT and CDR2 is YNNKEL (reference sequence). V lost 1 base and J lost 6; bases outside the gene matches: 2. CDR3 sequence: CASSQGLAGNEQFF. In nucleotides, the CDR3 is TGTGCCAGCAGCCAAGGGCTAGCGGGCAATGAGCAGTTCTTC.

The chain combines TRBV12-3 or TRBV12-4 with TRBJ2-5; TRBD1 agrees at 9 bases. There are 12 residues in the CDR3. The V and J ends lost 5 bases and 7 bases, in that order; junction bases with no gene match: 2. The CDR3 region is CASSRTGVTQYF. DNA for the CDR3: TGTGCCAGCAGTCGGACAGGGGTGACCCAGTACTTC.

This clone was detected only a few times. The chain combines TRBV28 with TRBJ1-5, with 10 bases matching TRBD1. J gave up 7 bases and V 4 bases, and 7 bases lay outside the gene matches. Germline CDR1 MDHEN, CDR2 SYDVKM. The CDR3 runs to 15 residues. The CDR3 sequence: CASSSLTGGWQPQHF. The CDR3 bases are TGTGCCAGCAGTTCCCTGACAGGGGGCTGGCAGCCCCAGCATTTT.

V usage is TRBV13 and J usage is TRBJ1-2, with D possibly TRBD1 on 6 matching bases. The V gene lost 1 base and the J gene lost 4 bases, with 10 bases spanning the gap. The CDR3 covers 14 residues. The germline V gene encodes CDR1 PRHDT and CDR2 FYEKMQ (reference sequence). Written as DNA, the CDR3 is TGTGCCAGCAGCTTAGCCGGACAGTTCTATGGCTACACCTTC. Translated: CASSLAGQFYGYTF.

The chain employs TRBV5-4 and TRBJ1-1; D might be TRBD1 (5 bases). Trimming shortened V by 5 bases and J by 0 bases, and 17 bases separated the two germline ends. The CDR3 extends over 16 amino acids. Germline V gene sequence: CDR1 SGHNT, CDR2 YYREEE (reference sequence). The CDR3 DNA follows: TGTGCCAGCAGGCCCCCCGGGGGGAGCATGAACACTGAAGCTTTCTTT. Translating gives CASRPPGGSMNTEAFF.

The chain carries TRBV6-5 and TRBJ1-2; D may be TRBD1 (5 bases). The V gene's germline CDR1 is MNHEY and CDR2 SVGAGI. The CDR3 is 14 residues long. Trimming took 2 bases from V and 7 from J, leaving 14 bases between them. The CDR3 protein is CASSYPGSRSGYTF. CDR3 DNA sequence: TGTGCCAGCAGTTACCCAGGGTCAAGAAGTGGCTACACCTTC.

V usage is TRBV4-1 and J usage is TRBJ1-4, with TRBD1 matching 7 bases. V lost 0 bases and J lost 10; bases outside the gene matches: 5. This CDR3 is 14 amino acids long. The V gene's germline CDR1 is MGHRA and CDR2 YSYEKL. CDR3 amino acids: CASSQEDRQGKLFF. The CDR3 DNA follows: TGCGCCAGCAGCCAAGAGGACAGGCAGGGAAAACTGTTTTTT.

This clone occurred once. This chain uses TRBV4-1 with TRBJ1-5; 8 bases agree with TRBD1. V trimming: 6 bases; J trimming: 6 bases; junction bases outside the gene matches: 4. Germline values: CDR1 MGHRA, CDR2 YSYEKL. The CDR3 spans 13 residues. CDR3 sequence reads: CASSRGQGQPQHF. The CDR3 DNA follows: TGCGCCAGCAGTCGCGGACAGGGTCAGCCCCAGCATTTT.

Notes on this clone: A junction boundary mismatches the germline segment, possibly from a read error. CDR3 DNA: TGTACTAGTGGTTTGGTACCGGGACAGGGGGAATACGAGCAGTACTTC. Translating it yields CTSGLVPGQGEYEQYF. The chain recombines TRBV12-5 with TRBJ2-7, with 11 bases matching TRBD1. The CDR3 spans 16 residues. Germline lookup yields CDR1 LGHNT and CDR2 FRNRAP.

The rearrangement links TRBV7-2 to TRBJ2-1; the D is unclear. Germline lookup yields CDR1 SGHTA and CDR2 FQGNSA. The V end lost 1 base, the J end lost 8 bases, and 18 bases lay between the germline ends. The CDR3 length is 16 residues. CDR3 nucleotides: TGTGCCAGCAGCTTAGGGGCCTTCCATCAGAGCTATGAGCAGTTCTTC. Translating it yields CASSLGAFHQSYEQFF.

The genes are TRBV4-1 and TRBJ1-1; D is uncertain. Trimming removed 2 bases at V and 6 bases at J, with 7 bases between. Germline CDR1 MGHRA, CDR2 YSYEKL. This CDR3 is 12 amino acids long. CDR3 coding DNA: TGCGCCAGCAGCCAACAGGCTTCTGAAGCTTTCTTT. It yields the protein CASSQQASEAFF.